The rows below give T cell receptor beta chains drawn from one sample of a study of CD8 T cells in ankylosing spondylitis. TCRdb recomputed calls from the 5' RACE reads with MiXCR, one row per CDR3 protein. This repertoire shows fewer than 550,000 distinct CDR3 sequences, approximately 5% found once; its top ten account for under 4.5%. The sequencing sample was made of blood, either unsorted or a sorted T cell fraction (not recorded which). All receptors derive from a male donor with ankylosing spondylitis. CDR3s include the opening cysteine and the closing phenylalanine or tryptophan. D genes are given only for firm matches. The listing skips clone size in some rows; elsewhere it reads once, few, many or a size class.

J gene,clone size,V gene,D gene,CDR3 protein,CDR3 DNA
TRBJ1-1,many,TRBV6-6,-,CASSRANTEAFF,TGTGCCAGCAGTCGCGCAAACACTGAAGCTTTCTTT
TRBJ2-3,many,TRBV24-1,-,CATSEEQITDTQYF,TGTGCCACCAGTGAGGAACAGATCACAGATACGCAGTATTTT
TRBJ1-1,many,TRBV20-1,-,CSARDPLNTEAFF,TGCAGTGCTAGAGATCCCTTGAACACTGAAGCTTTCTTT
TRBJ2-3,many,TRBV4-2,-,CASSPARDVLSTDTQYF,TGTGCCAGCAGCCCCGCCAGGGACGTACTAAGCACAGATACGCAGTATTTT
TRBJ2-7,many,TRBV6-5,TRBD1,CASSSRGSTGEQYF,TGTGCCAGCAGTTCCAGGGGGAGTACGGGCGAGCAGTACTTC
TRBJ1-5,many,TRBV4-1,TRBD1,CASSQGAGGGNQPQHF,TGCGCCAGCAGCCAAGGGGCAGGGGGCGGCAATCAGCCCCAGCATTTT
TRBJ2-3,-,TRBV6-5,-,CASSRTYVADTQYF,TGTGCCAGCAGTAGGACTTATGTAGCCGATACGCAGTATTTT
TRBJ2-3,-,TRBV14,-,CASSLRRPDTQYF,TGTGCCAGCAGCCTTCGCCGACCAGATACGCAGTATTTT
TRBJ1-1,many,TRBV20-1,-,CSARVVVMNTEAFF,TGCAGTGCTAGAGTTGTCGTGATGAACACTGAAGCTTTCTTT
TRBJ1-1,many,TRBV7-2,-,CASSLEYTEAFF,TGTGCCAGCAGCCTCGAGTATACTGAAGCTTTCTTT
TRBJ1-4,many,TRBV5-1,-,CASSPTSPATNEKLFF,TGCGCCAGCAGCCCCACGAGCCCAGCAACTAATGAAAAACTGTTTTTT
TRBJ2-7,-,TRBV20-1,TRBD2,CSARAMGGMRYEQYF,TGCAGTGCTAGAGCCATGGGGGGGATGCGCTACGAGCAGTACTTC
TRBJ2-7,few,TRBV29-1,-,CSVKGGGGSYEQYF,TGCAGCGTTAAAGGAGGGGGCGGGTCCTACGAGCAGTACTTC
TRBJ1-2,many,TRBV7-9,-,CASSLVAGASGYTF,TGTGCCAGCAGCTTAGTGGCAGGGGCAAGTGGCTACACCTTC
TRBJ2-7,many,TRBV29-1,TRBD2,CSVRLAEDYEQYF,TGCAGCGTGCGACTAGCGGAGGACTACGAGCAGTACTTC
TRBJ1-2,many,TRBV4-3,-,CASSQDWAGYNYGYTF,TGCGCCAGCAGCCAAGACTGGGCAGGGTATAACTATGGCTACACCTTC
TRBJ2-5,many,TRBV10-1,-,CASSEMLGGRWETQYF,TGCGCCAGCAGTGAGATGCTTGGCGGCCGGTGGGAGACCCAGTACTTC
TRBJ2-7,many,TRBV5-6,-,CASSFGISSYEQYF,TGTGCCAGCAGCTTCGGCATCTCGTCCTACGAGCAGTACTTC
TRBJ2-1,-,TRBV5-5,TRBD1,CASIAGTVPVYNEQFF,TGTGCCAGCATCGCCGGGACAGTGCCCGTTTACAATGAGCAGTTCTTC
TRBJ2-1,many,TRBV5-1,-,CASSLDPGLKQFF,TGCGCCAGCAGCTTGGATCCCGGACTCAAGCAGTTCTTC
TRBJ2-3,many,TRBV29-1,-,CSVDRQGTDTQYF,TGCAGCGTTGATCGGCAGGGTACAGATACGCAGTATTTT
TRBJ2-1,many,TRBV5-6,-,CASSLVGYNEQFF,TGTGCCAGCAGCTTGGTAGGGTACAATGAGCAGTTCTTC
TRBJ2-7,many,TRBV20-1,TRBD1,CSARDGQGADEQYF,TGCAGTGCTAGAGACGGACAGGGGGCTGACGAGCAGTACTTC
TRBJ2-7,many,TRBV11-2,TRBD1,CASSHRTGSYEQYF,TGTGCCAGCAGCCACAGGACAGGTTCCTACGAGCAGTACTTC
TRBJ1-2,-,TRBV28,-,CASGGLGASFWANYGYTF,TGTGCCAGCGGTGGACTCGGGGCCAGCTTCTGGGCTAACTATGGCTACACCTTC
TRBJ2-7,many,TRBV6-1,-,CASSPQFSYEQYF,TGTGCCAGCAGCCCCCAGTTCTCCTACGAGCAGTACTTC
TRBJ2-7,many,TRBV4-2,TRBD1,CASSPGHRGSEQYF,TGTGCCAGCAGCCCGGGGCACAGGGGAAGCGAGCAGTACTTC
TRBJ2-2,-,TRBV11-1,TRBD2,CASSLEGAGGFRPGDLFF,TGTGCCAGCAGCTTAGAAGGAGCGGGGGGATTCCGCCCCGGGGACCTGTTTTTT
TRBJ2-1,once,TRBV11-2,TRBD2,CASSLDPTSGRYYNEQFF,TGTGCCAGCAGCTTAGATCCGACTAGCGGGAGGTATTACAATGAGCAGTTCTTC
TRBJ2-1,many,TRBV5-4,-,CASRDSPIYNEQFF,TGTGCCAGCAGGGACAGTCCCATTTACAATGAGCAGTTCTTC
TRBJ2-7,many,TRBV6-2/TRBV6-3,TRBD2,CASSYNSGRRSYEQYF,TGTGCCAGCAGTTATAATAGCGGGAGGAGGTCCTACGAGCAGTACTTC
TRBJ2-1,many,TRBV6-2/TRBV6-3,-,CASSYSRLDSYNEQFF,TGTGCCAGCAGTTACTCGCGGCTAGACTCCTACAATGAGCAGTTCTTC
TRBJ2-1,few,TRBV11-2,TRBD1,CASSKDRDNEQFF,TGTGCCAGCAGCAAGGACAGGGACAATGAGCAGTTCTTC
TRBJ2-2,many,TRBV20-1,TRBD2,CSAQSGGATGELFF,TGCAGTGCCCAGAGCGGGGGGGCAACCGGGGAGCTGTTTTTT
TRBJ2-3,many,TRBV3-1,TRBD2,CASSRRLAGGRTDTQYF,TGTGCCAGCAGCCGAAGACTAGCGGGGGGCAGGACAGATACGCAGTATTTT
TRBJ2-1,many,TRBV7-9,TRBD2,CASSLLGLADSYNEQFF,TGTGCCAGCAGCTTACTAGGACTAGCTGATTCCTACAATGAGCAGTTCTTC
TRBJ2-5,many,TRBV5-1,-,CASSADYLQYF,TGCGCCAGCAGCGCCGACTATCTCCAGTACTTC
TRBJ1-2,many,TRBV6-1,-,CASNQQGRENYGYTF,TGTGCCAGCAATCAGCAGGGGAGGGAGAACTATGGCTACACCTTC
TRBJ2-3,many,TRBV20-1,-,CSASRGLRTDTQYF,TGCAGTGCTAGTCGAGGGCTGCGGACAGATACGCAGTATTTT
TRBJ2-5,many,TRBV28,TRBD1,CASHRGETQYF,TGTGCCAGCCACAGGGGGGAGACCCAGTACTTC
TRBJ1-1,few,TRBV2,-,CASSEGSEAFF,TGTGCCAGCAGTGAGGGCAGTGAAGCTTTCTTT
TRBJ2-5,many,TRBV5-6,TRBD2,CASSSTLLHRLAGGQETQYF,TGTGCCAGCAGCTCGACATTACTACATAGACTAGCGGGGGGGCAAGAGACCCAGTACTTC
TRBJ2-7,-,TRBV6-2/TRBV6-3,-,CASSYPREHYEQYF,TGTGCCAGCAGTTACCCTCGGGAACACTACGAGCAGTACTTC
TRBJ1-5,few,TRBV30,-,CAWSRGVRQPQHF,TGTGCCTGGAGTAGGGGGGTCCGCCAGCCCCAGCATTTT
TRBJ2-3,many,TRBV30,-,CAWSGQGRNTQYF,TGTGCCTGGAGTGGGCAGGGCCGGAATACGCAGTATTTT
TRBJ2-3,few,TRBV20-1,TRBD2,CCARDPGELAGQDTDTQYF,TGCTGTGCTAGAGATCCAGGGGAACTAGCGGGACAAGACACAGATACGCAGTATTTT
TRBJ2-5,many,TRBV6-5,-,CASSYSTAGRETQYF,TGTGCCAGCAGTTACTCGACGGCGGGGCGAGAGACCCAGTACTTC
TRBJ1-6,many,TRBV20-1,-,CSASGGNSPLHF,TGCAGTGCTAGTGGGGGTAATTCACCCCTCCACTTT
TRBJ2-1,many,TRBV20-1,-,CSASGLSGRGFF,TGCAGTGCTAGTGGTCTATCCGGGCGTGGGTTCTTC
TRBJ2-5,many,TRBV29-1,TRBD2,CSVERIAGPAGETQYF,TGCAGCGTTGAAAGGATAGCGGGGCCTGCTGGGGAGACCCAGTACTTC
TRBJ1-2,many,TRBV20-1,-,CSAREPTVYGYTF,TGCAGTGCTAGAGAGCCGACAGTATATGGCTACACCTTC